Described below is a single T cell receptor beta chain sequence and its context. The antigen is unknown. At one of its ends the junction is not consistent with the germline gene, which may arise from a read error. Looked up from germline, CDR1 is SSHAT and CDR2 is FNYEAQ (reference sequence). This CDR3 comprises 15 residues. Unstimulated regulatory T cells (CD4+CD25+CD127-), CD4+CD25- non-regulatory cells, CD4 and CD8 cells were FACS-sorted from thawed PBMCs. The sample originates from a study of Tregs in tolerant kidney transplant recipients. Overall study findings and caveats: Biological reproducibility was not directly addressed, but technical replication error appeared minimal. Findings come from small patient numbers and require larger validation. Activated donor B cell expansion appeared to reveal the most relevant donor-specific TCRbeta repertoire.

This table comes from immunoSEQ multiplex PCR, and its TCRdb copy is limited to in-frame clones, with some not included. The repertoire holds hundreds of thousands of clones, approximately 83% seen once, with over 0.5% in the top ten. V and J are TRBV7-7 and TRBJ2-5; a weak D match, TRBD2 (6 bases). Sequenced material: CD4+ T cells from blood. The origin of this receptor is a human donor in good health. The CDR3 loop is CASSARPGVGETQYF. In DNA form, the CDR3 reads TGTGCTAGCAGCGCACGCCCGGGGGTCGGAGAGACCCAGTACTTC.